Below are 30 T cell receptor beta chains sequenced from a single sample in a study of spatial heterogeneity in lung cancer. Time point given: sample taken at primary tumor resection. TCRdb called the 5' RACE reads again in MiXCR, with one record for every CDR3 protein. In the table there are some 2,500 distinct CDR3 sequences, roughly 5.8% of which are singletons. Antigens of these TCRs are unknown. Findings of the study overall: Intratumoral expanded alpha and beta TCR counts were found to track tumor mutation counts.

This specimen was lung tumor tissue, taken at surgery. The receptor set was obtained from a male donor with early-stage non-small cell lung cancer.

This clonotype is medium-sized by share. Because this beta chain is a stray read in a library intended to capture alpha chains, its abundance should not be given much weight. The chain employs TRBV11-2 and TRBJ2-1, with 7 bases fitting TRBD2. Germline lookup yields CDR1 SGHAT and CDR2 FQNNGV. With V trimmed by 3 bases and J by 9 bases, 5 bases remained unmatched. CDR3 length: 13 residues. The CDR3: CASSFSREGEQFF. CDR3 DNA: TGTGCCAGCAGCTTCAGCAGGGAGGGTGAGCAGTTCTTC.

This clonotype was detected a few times. With the library built for alpha chains, this beta chain is off target and its frequency is not meaningful. The genes are TRBV5-1 and TRBJ1-6, with D possibly TRBD1 on 6 matching bases. Germline V gene data show CDR1 as SGHRS and CDR2 as YFSETQ. This CDR3 region has 17 residues. V gave up 4 bases and J gave up 7 bases, with 21 bases separating them. The CDR3 loop reads CASSLDSFNIGNSPLHF. The CDR3 DNA reads as TGCGCCAGCAGCCTGGACAGTTTTAATATCGGAAATTCACCCCTCCACTTT.

This clonotype showed up many times. A library made for alpha chains picked up this beta chain off target, so its size means little. The rearrangement joins TRBV10-3 to TRBJ1-1, with D maybe TRBD1 (5 bases). Deletions cut 10 bases from V and 4 bases from J, with 16 bases between. This CDR3 comprises 13 residues. The germline V gene has CDR1 ENHRY and CDR2 SYGVKD. CDR3 nucleotides: TGTGCCACCCTTCGACCCGGGGGCACTGAAGCTTTCTTT. Amino acids: CATLRPGGTEAFF.

By proportion, this clonotype is medium-sized. Found in a library prepared for alpha chains, this beta chain is an off-target read, and its abundance has little meaning. The chain employs TRBV18 and TRBJ2-1; 9 bases match TRBD1. V was clipped by 6 bases and J by 4 bases; unmatched bases: 7. The CDR3 length is 15 residues. Germline V lookup: CDR1 KGHSH, CDR2 LQKENI. CDR3 nucleotide sequence: TGTGCCAGCTCTTCTACAGGGGGCAGGTACAATGAGCAGTTCTTC. This translates into CASSSTGGRYNEQFF.

Judged by abundance, this clonotype is medium-sized (0.01 to 0.1%). Little can be read into the size of this beta chain, an off-target read in a library designed for alpha chains. DNA of the CDR3: TGTGCCAGCAGCCAAACCCGGGATCAGCCCCAGCATTTT. Encoded protein: CASSQTRDQPQHF. The rearrangement joins TRBV3-1 to TRBJ1-5; the D is unclear. Germline-derived CDR1 and CDR2 are LGHDT and YNNKEL (reference sequence). Trimming left V 2 bases short and J 5 bases short, with 7 bases between. The CDR3 is made up of 13 amino acids.

This clonotype was seen at least ten times. Since it is a stray read in a library aimed at alpha chains, this beta chain has a size that is not meaningful. The gene calls are TRBV7-6 and TRBJ1-1; D call uncertain. The CDR3 is 15 amino acids. CDR1 and CDR2 (germline): SGHVS, FNYEAQ. V dropped 5 bases and J dropped 2 bases, with 15 bases sitting between them. The CDR3 spells CASSPSGQINTEAFF. In DNA form, the CDR3 reads TGTGCCAGCAGCCCTTCCGGGCAGATCAACACTGAAGCTTTCTTT.

By proportion, this clonotype is medium-sized (0.01 to 0.1%). Found in a library prepared for alpha chains, this beta chain is an off-target read, and its abundance has little meaning. V and J are TRBV5-1 and TRBJ2-7; D remains unclear. Trimming removed 4 bases from V and 3 bases from J, with 5 bases in between. The germline V gene has CDR1 SGHRS and CDR2 YFSETQ. CDR3 length: 11 amino acids. CDR3 sequence reads: CASSPGYEQYF. DNA for the CDR3: TGCGCCAGCAGCCCCGGCTACGAGCAGTACTTC. The full variable domain, its missing parts supplied by reference TRBV5-1 and TRBJ2-7, is KAGVTQTPRYLIKTRGQQVTLSCSPISGHRSVSWYQQTPGQGLQFLFEYFSETQRNKGNFPGRFSGRQFSNSRSEMNVSTLELGDSALYLCASSPGYEQYFGPGTRLTVT.

This clonotype appeared many times. Since the library was made to target alpha chains, this beta chain is a stray read and its abundance is not meaningful. J is TRBJ2-5 and V is TRBV28, with D maybe TRBD2 (6 bases). The CDR3 loop spans 14 amino acids. Germline V gives CDR1 MDHEN, CDR2 SYDVKM. The ends were cut back, 4 bases at V and 5 bases at J, with 14 bases in the middle. The DNA of the CDR3 is TGTGCCAGCAGTTCCCCTGGAGGGACGGAGACCCAGTACTTC. Its protein product is CASSSPGGTETQYF.

This clonotype was observed a handful of times. This beta chain was picked up by a library intended for alpha chains and is off target, so its count carries little meaning. The gene calls are TRBV5-1 and TRBJ2-1; 10 bases line up with TRBD1. The CDR3 spans 15 residues. Germline CDR1 is SGHRS and CDR2 is YFSETQ. V was pared by 4 bases and J by 7 bases, with 8 bases of the junction left unmatched. The DNA for the CDR3 is TGCGCCAGCAGCCACCGGGACAGGGGAGAGAATGAGCAGTTCTTC. It specifies CASSHRDRGENEQFF.

This clonotype counts as medium-sized (0.01 to 0.1%). This beta chain is off target for a library built for alpha chains, so its abundance means little. This chain joins TRBV28 and TRBJ2-3; D tentatively fits TRBD1 or TRBD2 (5 bases each). The germline V gene has CDR1 MDHEN and CDR2 SYDVKM. This CDR3 is 14 amino acids long. V was trimmed by 3 bases and J by 6 bases, leaving 13 bases between them. DNA of the CDR3: TGTGCCAGCAGTTTTCTTTCGGGGACGGATACGCAGTATTTT. It encodes CASSFLSGTDTQYF.

This clonotype was counted many times. This beta chain is off target for a library built for alpha chains, so its abundance means little. The rearrangement uses TRBV2 and TRBJ1-1; perhaps TRBD1 as D (5 bases). The V end lost 6 bases, the J end lost 3 bases, and 14 bases lay between the germline ends. Germline values: CDR1 SNHLY, CDR2 FYNNEI. The CDR3 has 14 residues. The CDR3 sequence is CASRDDGGYTEAFF. Here the CDR3 DNA reads TGTGCCAGCAGAGACGACGGGGGATACACTGAAGCTTTCTTT.

This clonotype was counted many times. A library prepared for alpha chains yielded this beta chain as an off-target read; its size is of little meaning. The rearrangement links TRBV4-1 to TRBJ2-1; 7 positions match TRBD1. V was clipped by 1 base and J by 4 bases; unmatched bases: 4. CDR1 is MGHRA and CDR2 is YSYEKL in the germline V gene. The CDR3 has 15 amino acids. The CDR3 nucleotides are TGCGCCAGCAGCCAAGGGACAGGAGCGTACAATGAGCAGTTCTTC. The encoded protein is CASSQGTGAYNEQFF.

This clonotype counts as large. This beta chain is an unintended read in a library built for alpha chains; its size means little. J is TRBJ2-1 and V is TRBV7-2; D possibly uses TRBD1 or TRBD2 (5 bases each). V was pared by 4 bases and J by 10 bases, with 11 bases between. The germline V gene encodes CDR1 SGHTA and CDR2 FQGNSA. CDR3 length equals 12 residues. CDR3 in DNA: TGTGCCAGCAGCTCTGGGGGATTCGAGCAGTTCTTC. Protein sequence: CASSSGGFEQFF.

Note on this clonotype: A much larger clone sits a single nucleotide away, making a read error possible. Since it is a stray read in a library aimed at alpha chains, this beta chain has a size that is not meaningful. V and J are TRBV6-1 and TRBJ1-1, with a possible D match to TRBD1 (6 bases). This CDR3 has 13 residues. Germline loops: CDR1 MNHNS, CDR2 SASEGT. The CDR3 loop is CASRVQGYTVAFF. The CDR3 nucleotides are TGTGCCAGCAGAGTTCAGGGGTACACTGTAGCTTTCTTT.

Judged by abundance, this clonotype is medium-sized. A library prepared for alpha chains yielded this beta chain as an off-target read; its size is of little meaning. The J gene is TRBJ1-1, the V gene TRBV27, with D perhaps TRBD1 (6 bases). The CDR3 contains 14 residues. The V end lost 3 bases, the J end lost 1 base, and 9 bases lay between the germline ends. CDR1 and CDR2 (germline): MNHEY, SMNVEV (reference sequence). This CDR3 reads CASSFWGPNTEAFF. The CDR3 DNA sequence: TGTGCCAGCAGTTTTTGGGGGCCGAACACTGAAGCTTTCTTT.

By share of the sample, this clonotype is medium-sized. In a library made to pick up alpha chains, this beta chain is a stray read with a size that means little. The chain couples TRBV7-9 to TRBJ2-7; D might be TRBD1 (5 bases). Trimming removed 3 bases from V and 4 bases from J, with 10 bases in between. Germline assignment: CDR1 SEHNR and CDR2 FQNEAQ (reference sequence). This CDR3 contains 13 residues. The CDR3 DNA reads TGTGCCAGCAGCTTGCAGGGCTGGTACGAGCAGTACTTC. It specifies CASSLQGWYEQYF.

In this sample, this clonotype is medium-sized. This beta chain was picked up by a library intended for alpha chains and is off target, so its count carries little meaning. The chain has TRBV6-2 or TRBV6-3 and TRBJ1-6; D ambiguous. V was shortened by 5 bases and J by 10 bases, with 12 bases between the two germline ends. Germline loops: CDR1 MNHEY, CDR2 SVGEGT. The CDR3 contains 13 residues. The DNA for the CDR3 is TGTGCCAGCAGTAGACCGAGTGGGTCACCCCTCCACTTT. It is translated as CASSRPSGSPLHF.

This clonotype was detected ten times or more. This beta chain lies outside the target of a library built for alpha chains; its clone size means little. CDR3 residues: CASSERPFEKLFF. The CDR3 DNA follows: TGTGCCAGCAGCGAACGACCCTTTGAAAAACTGTTTTTT. This chain joins TRBV9 and TRBJ1-4, with unresolved D. This CDR3 contains 13 residues. CDR1 is SGDLS, CDR2 YYNGEE, per germline. V dropped 3 bases and J dropped 7 bases, with 10 bases sitting between them.

This clonotype rates as medium-sized. This beta chain turned up in a library designed for alpha chains; as an off-target read, its abundance says little. The CDR3 spells CASSPIGNQETQYF. The CDR3 DNA sequence: TGCGCCAGCAGCCCAATCGGGAACCAAGAGACCCAGTACTTC. The chain combines TRBV5-1 with TRBJ2-5; D might be TRBD2 (5 bases). Germline V CDR1 and CDR2: SGHRS, YFSETQ. V lost 4 bases and J lost 0, with 10 bases in between. The CDR3 is 14 residues long.

This clonotype was picked up many times. This beta chain slipped into a library made for alpha chains as a stray read, so its size is not meaningful. CDR3 DNA sequence: TGTGCCAGCAGCGTCCAGGGAAAACAAGAGACCCAGTACTTC. Its protein is CASSVQGKQETQYF. This chain uses TRBV9 with TRBJ2-5; TRBD1 might be the D (5 bases). Looked up from germline, CDR1 is SGDLS and CDR2 is YYNGEE. CDR3 size: 14 residues. With 2 bases removed from V and 2 bases from J, the gap between germline ends came to 10 bases.

Judged by abundance, this clonotype is large. The library was prepared for alpha chains; this beta chain is a stray read, so its frequency means little. The V gene is TRBV25-1, the J gene TRBJ2-1, with no clear D. V was trimmed by 2 bases and J by 7 bases, leaving 9 bases between them. Germline loops: CDR1 MGHDK, CDR2 SYGVNS. CDR3 length equals 13 residues. CDR3 bases: TGTGCCAGCAGTGAACCGGGTAGTAATGAGCAGTTCTTC. Amino acid sequence: CASSEPGSNEQFF.

By its share, this clonotype is medium-sized. Because this beta chain is a stray read in a library intended to capture alpha chains, its abundance should not be given much weight. The chain has TRBV20-1 and TRBJ2-7; D may be TRBD1 or TRBD2 (5 bases each). This CDR3 comprises 13 residues. Germline-derived CDR1 and CDR2 are DFQATT and SNEGSKA (reference sequence). CDR3 protein: CSALPGAGYEQYF. CDR3 DNA: TGCAGCGCCCTCCCCGGGGCCGGCTACGAGCAGTACTTC.

This clonotype showed up many times. The library was designed around alpha chains, so this beta chain is a stray read whose abundance carries little weight. The chain recombines TRBV7-2 with TRBJ2-5; D remains ambiguous. The CDR3 extends over 14 amino acids. CDR1 and CDR2 from the germline V gene are SGHTA and FQGNSA. With 0 bases removed from V and 3 bases from J, the gap between germline ends came to 8 bases. The CDR3 protein is CASSLAVSEETQYF. CDR3 coding DNA: TGTGCCAGCAGCTTAGCGGTCAGCGAAGAGACCCAGTACTTC.

For this clonotype: The library was built for alpha chains, so this beta chain is an off-target read and its size means little. This chain uses TRBV7-8 with TRBJ2-7; D may be TRBD1 (6 bases). Germline CDR1 and CDR2: SGHVS and FQNEAQ. Trimming stripped 5 bases from V and 0 bases from J, with 14 bases between. CDR3 length: 15 residues. The DNA for the CDR3 is TGTGCCAGCAGCGAGGACACAGGGAGCTCCTACGAGCAGTACTTC. It translates to CASSEDTGSSYEQYF.

This clonotype showed up just a few times. This beta chain is a stray read from a library made for alpha chains; its abundance is not meaningful. The J gene is TRBJ2-7, the V gene TRBV20-1; TRBD2 matches 10 bases. Germline trimming cut 3 bases from V and 2 bases from J; bases unmatched to any gene: 7. CDR1 and CDR2 (germline): DFQATT, SNEGSKA (reference sequence). This CDR3 spans 15 amino acids. The CDR3 loop reads CSARKTSGLAYEQYF. In DNA, the CDR3 is TGCAGTGCTAGGAAGACTAGCGGGCTAGCCTACGAGCAGTACTTC.

This clonotype was counted at least ten times. Little can be read into the size of this beta chain, an off-target read in a library designed for alpha chains. The V and J genes are TRBV7-2 and TRBJ1-1; D perhaps matches TRBD1 (5 bases). Germline V gives CDR1 SGHTA, CDR2 FQGNSA. The V end lost 6 bases, the J end lost 2 bases, and 13 bases lay between the germline ends. The CDR3 length is 14 residues. The CDR3 region has the DNA TGTGCCAGCAGTATCGGGGCGGCAAACACTGAAGCTTTCTTT. Protein product: CASSIGAANTEAFF.

This clonotype was counted many times. This beta chain slipped into a library made for alpha chains as a stray read, so its size is not meaningful. V usage is TRBV28 and J usage is TRBJ1-1; 11 nucleotides align to TRBD1. CDR3 length: 16 residues. Germline V lookup: CDR1 MDHEN, CDR2 SYDVKM. V lost 4 bases, J lost 5 bases, and 9 bases stayed unmatched. This chain's CDR3 is CASSSYGQGAGTEAFF. CDR3 bases: TGTGCCAGCAGTTCTTACGGACAGGGGGCGGGGACTGAAGCTTTCTTT.

By share of the sample, this clonotype is medium-sized. This beta chain turned up in a library designed for alpha chains; as an off-target read, its abundance says little. This sequence joins TRBV6-9 and TRBJ1-5; D possibly corresponds to TRBD1 (5 bases). Between the trimmed V and J ends, which lost 5 bases and 6 bases, there was a span of 20 bases. The CDR3 is made up of 16 amino acids. Germline CDR1 MNHGY, CDR2 SVAAGI. The DNA of the CDR3 is TGTGCCAGCAGTCACCCGGGACGCGCTTGGGGTCAGCCCCAGCATTTT. Translation gives CASSHPGRAWGQPQHF.

This clonotype was picked up many times. As an off-target read in a library built for alpha chains, this beta chain has a frequency of little significance. The chain uses TRBV28 and TRBJ2-3; 7 bases align to TRBD2. The J segment lost 2 bases and the V segment lost 1 base, leaving 18 bases of the junction unmatched. The CDR3 has 20 residues. CDR1 and CDR2 from the germline V gene are MDHEN and SYDVKM. The CDR3 sequence is CASSLSLPSLAELYTDTQYF. CDR3 nucleotides: TGTGCCAGCAGTTTATCCCTCCCCTCCCTAGCGGAGCTTTACACAGATACGCAGTATTTT.

This clonotype is categorized as medium-sized. The size of this beta chain means little, since it is a stray read in a library made for alpha chains. V usage is TRBV7-9 and J usage is TRBJ2-7; D ambiguous. Germline V gives CDR1 SEHNR, CDR2 FQNEAQ (reference sequence). Trimming stripped 5 bases from V and 9 bases from J, with 17 bases between. The CDR3 has 13 amino acids. In nucleotides, the CDR3 is TGTGCCAGCAGCCTCGTCGGCGTGCCGGGGCAGTACTTC. Its protein product is CASSLVGVPGQYF.